This record concerns one T cell receptor (beta chain) sequence. What it binds is unknown. Sequencing of TCR beta, carried out with a high-throughput approach, was applied to CD8+ and CD4+ T cells from the blood. Negative isolation was applied to CD8+ and CD4+ T cells, and FACS enrichment was applied to TEMRA cells. This CDR3 is 12 amino acids long. CDR1 ENHRY and CDR2 SYGVKD come from the germline V gene. Trimming removed 1 base from V and 9 bases from J, with 9 bases in between. The record originates from a study of CD8 T cells in Susac syndrome. The study's findings and limits: A relatively small number of individuals underwent TCR sequencing and HLA analysis.

Random-hexamer reverse transcription was applied to roughly 0.5 to 1 ug RNA. A multiplex approach, immunoSEQ multiplex PCR, amplified TCR beta CDR3 across 54 Vbeta and 13 Jbeta. TCRdb itself ran the immunoSEQ multiplex PCR reads through MiXCR, one entry per CDR3 protein. The sample holds approximately 150,000 distinct CDR3 sequences, approximately 94% seen once. The TCR sequence derives from a human donor in good health. Sequencing was done on a sample of CD4+ T cells from PBMCs. This rearrangement joins TRBV10-3 to TRBJ1-1; unclear D gene. DNA of the CDR3: TGTGCCATCAGTGAGTTGGGTTTACAAGCTTTCTTT. This sequence encodes CAISELGLQAFF.